This T cell receptor beta chain was obtained from a study of T cell responses to AZD1222 COVID-19 vaccine. General study points: Increases in Spike-specific TCR breadth and depth were seen after two AZD1222 doses.

As to this clone: Its antigen is not identified.

Only in-frame clones appear in the TCRdb table, and some are missing; sequencing was by immunoSEQ multiplex PCR. The repertoire holds fewer than 120,000 clones, around 90% seen once, with around 16% in the top ten. V lost 1 base to trimming and J lost 3 bases; unmatched junction nucleotides: 6. Looked up from germline, CDR1 is MGHDK and CDR2 is SYGVNS. CDR3 size: 16 residues. The source of this sequence is an adult who received the AZD1222 COVID-19 vaccine. The starting material was peripheral blood, obtained 28 days after the second AZD1222 dose. This chain connects TRBV25-1 to TRBJ1-3, with 7 bases that match TRBD1. The CDR3: CASSEFRQGHGNTIYF. The CDR3 coding sequence is TGTGCCAGCAGTGAATTCCGACAGGGTCATGGAAACACCATATATTTT.